These 26 T cell receptor beta chains share one sample of origin, sequenced in a study of cytomegalovirus exposure and HLA in healthy donors. A multiplex PCR was run with 60 Vbeta primers and 13 Jbeta primers. The repertoire was sequenced with immunoSEQ multiplex PCR; TCRdb's copy has only in-frame clones and lacks some. Altogether some 150,000 clones are present, about three quarters being singletons, with the ten largest covering around 3.7%. The sample comprised PBMCs. These receptor sequences come from a male donor in good health and CMV-seronegative.

The gene calls are TRBV6-1 and TRBJ1-2, with 9 bases matching TRBD1. V shed 8 bases, J shed 8 bases, and the junction held 15 bases outside the gene matches. CDR1 MNHNS and CDR2 SASEGT come from the germline V gene. This CDR3 has 15 residues. For the CDR3, the DNA is TGTGCCAGCCTCCACAGGGGGCGCGAGTTGGAAGGCTACACCTTC. Residues: CASLHRGRELEGYTF.

This clone was detected only once. The chain combines TRBV6-1 with TRBJ1-1; TRBD1 matches 8 bases. The CDR3 runs to 14 residues. The germline V gene has CDR1 MNHNS and CDR2 SASEGT. Germline trimming cut 7 bases from V and 2 bases from J; bases unmatched to any gene: 6. The CDR3 DNA reads as TGTGCCAGCACCGCGGGACAGGCAAACACTGAAGCTTTCTTT. It encodes CASTAGQANTEAFF.

This clone was picked up a small number of times. The CDR3: CASSLFRGIGYTF. The CDR3 DNA follows: TGTGCCAGCAGCTTGTTTCGGGGGATTGGCTACACCTTC. The chain couples TRBV5-5 to TRBJ1-2; D may be TRBD1 (5 bases). V was trimmed by 1 base and J by 7 bases, leaving 11 bases between them. From germline, CDR1 is SGHKS and CDR2 YYEKEE (reference sequence). The CDR3 is 13 amino acids.

J is TRBJ1-6 and V is TRBV2; D unresolved. The CDR3 sequence is 14 residues long. Per germline, CDR1 SNHLY and CDR2 FYNNEI. Trimming removed 3 bases from V and 7 bases from J, with 10 bases in between. The CDR3 DNA sequence: TGTGCCAGCAGTGAGATTCGGGGAAATTCACCCCTCCACTTT. It is translated as CASSEIRGNSPLHF.

This chain uses TRBV7-9 with TRBJ1-2; 10 bases are shared with TRBD1. Germline CDR1 and CDR2: SEHNR and FQNEAQ (reference sequence). This CDR3 has 14 amino acids. V was pared by 4 bases and J by 8 bases, with 7 bases of the junction left unmatched. CDR3 in DNA: TGTGCCAGCAGCTCAAGACAGGGGGCGTCAGGCTACACCTTC. Translated: CASSSRQGASGYTF.

J is TRBJ2-1 and V is TRBV15; TRBD1 might be the D (6 bases). Germline V lookup: CDR1 LNHNV, CDR2 YYDKDF (reference sequence). V lost 2 bases to trimming and J lost 4 bases, with 18 bases between them. The CDR3 length is 17 residues. CDR3 nucleotide sequence: TGTGCCACCAGCAGATTCAGAGGTCAGGGGTTATACAATGAGCAGTTCTTC. Translating gives CATSRFRGQGLYNEQFF.

The sample holds a few counts of this clone. The V and J genes are TRBV27 and TRBJ2-7; 7 bases are shared with TRBD1. The ends lost 6 bases at V and 7 bases at J; junction bases unmatched: 9. The germline CDR1 and CDR2 sequences are MNHEY and SMNVEV (reference sequence). This CDR3 comprises 13 residues. The DNA for the CDR3 is TGTGCCAGCAGCCAACAGGGGCCCAGGGAGCAGTACTTC. This encodes CASSQQGPREQYF.

The J gene is TRBJ2-7, the V gene TRBV1; the D call of TRBD2 is as the table states it, not checked on the DNA. TRBV1 constitutes a pseudogene. CDR3 size: 16 residues. This CDR3 is CTSSLSSGGETYEQYF. CDR3 coding DNA: TGCACCAGCAGCCTCTCGAGCGGGGGGGAAACCTACGAGCAGTACTTC.

The rearrangement links TRBV11-3 to TRBJ2-2; TRBD2 is a possible D gene (6 bases). The CDR3 runs 16 residues. V lost 4 bases and J 2 bases, leaving 14 bases between the germline ends. Germline loops: CDR1 SGHNT, CDR2 YENEEA. CDR3 DNA: TGTGCCAGCAGCTCAAGGAGGAGGGTAAACACCGGGGAGCTGTTTTTT. Residues: CASSSRRRVNTGELFF.

V usage is TRBV6-6 and J usage is TRBJ1-4; TRBD1 matches 7 bases. The V gene's germline CDR1 is MNHNY and CDR2 SVGAGI (reference sequence). With 5 bases clipped from V and 4 bases from J, the junction kept 7 bases outside the gene matches. This CDR3 has 15 residues. CDR3 sequence: CASSGKGQSNEKLFF. CDR3 sequence (DNA): TGTGCCAGCAGTGGCAAGGGACAGAGTAATGAAAAACTGTTTTTT.

This clone was detected once. This chain connects TRBV9 to TRBJ1-1; possibly TRBD1 for D (6 bases). Trimming pared 0 bases from V and 0 bases from J, leaving 12 bases between. The CDR3 sequence is 16 residues long. Germline assignment: CDR1 SGDLS and CDR2 YYNGEE. Written as DNA, the CDR3 is TGTGCCAGCAGCGTAGGGACAGCTAGCTTGAACACTGAAGCTTTCTTT. Translation: CASSVGTASLNTEAFF.

This clone was counted between two and nine times. The J gene is TRBJ1-1, the V gene TRBV4-1; no firm D call. Trimming shortened V by 4 bases and J by 0 bases, and 15 bases separated the two germline ends. CDR1 MGHRA and CDR2 YSYEKL come from the germline V gene. CDR3 length equals 16 residues. In nucleotides, the CDR3 is TGCGCCAGCAGCCTCGCGGAGGGTCGATTGAACACTGAAGCTTTCTTT. Residues: CASSLAEGRLNTEAFF.

V usage is TRBV5-6 and J usage is TRBJ2-3; 9 nucleotides match TRBD2. The germline V gene has CDR1 SGHDT and CDR2 YYEEEE. The CDR3 covers 16 residues. With V trimmed by 1 base and J by 4 bases, 7 bases remained unmatched. Written as DNA, the CDR3 is TGTGCCAGCAGCTTGAGACTAGCGGCCCTGTCAGATACGCAGTATTTT. It encodes CASSLRLAALSDTQYF.

The chain is built from TRBV7-3 and TRBJ2-7; perhaps TRBD1 as D (6 bases). The CDR3 runs to 11 residues. The V end was cut by 5 bases, the J end by 8 bases, with 10 bases between. Per germline, CDR1 SGHTA and CDR2 FQGTGA. The DNA for the CDR3 is TGTGCCAGCAGCCTCGGACAGAAGCAGTACTTC. Encoded protein: CASSLGQKQYF.

This chain links TRBV27 with TRBJ2-7; 8 bases fit TRBD2. This CDR3 has 14 residues. Germline V CDR1 and CDR2: MNHEY, SMNVEV (reference sequence). V lost 6 bases, J lost 3 bases, and 7 bases stayed unmatched. The CDR3 is CASSDSGKGYEQYF. The CDR3 nucleotides read TGTGCCAGCAGCGATAGCGGGAAGGGCTACGAGCAGTACTTC.

The chain couples TRBV5-1 to TRBJ1-1; the D gene is possibly TRBD1 (6 bases). Germline loops: CDR1 SGHRS, CDR2 YFSETQ. The CDR3 is 17 amino acids. The germline V and J ends were trimmed by 0 bases and 1 base, with 16 bases remaining between them. The CDR3 region is CASSLEGVWNPNTEAFF. The CDR3 bases are TGCGCCAGCAGCTTGGAGGGGGTCTGGAATCCGAACACTGAAGCTTTCTTT.

V gene TRBV5-6 combines with J gene TRBJ2-7; the D is unclear. Per germline, CDR1 SGHDT and CDR2 YYEEEE. The CDR3 totals 16 residues. V was cut by 0 bases and J by 4 bases, with 17 bases left in between. CDR3 protein: CASSLAPSRFMYEQYF. In nucleotides, the CDR3 is TGTGCCAGCAGCTTGGCTCCGTCGAGGTTCATGTACGAGCAGTACTTC. The variable domain in full, completed from reference TRBV5-6 and TRBJ2-7, reads DAGVTQSPTHLIKTRGQQVTLRCSPKSGHDTVSWYQQALGQGPQFIFQYYEEEERQRGNFPDRFSGHQFPNYSSELNVNALLLGDSALYLCASSLAPSRFMYEQYFGPGTRLTVT.

The genes are TRBV6-5 and TRBJ1-5, with D possibly matching TRBD1 (6 bases). Trimming cost V 7 bases and J 3 bases, with 10 bases left between them. The germline V gene has CDR1 MNHEY and CDR2 SVGAGI. The CDR3 runs to 13 residues. Here the CDR3 DNA reads TGTGCCAGCAAGAGGGACAACAATCAGCCCCAGCATTTT. This gives the protein CASKRDNNQPQHF.

The CDR3 nucleotides are TGTGCCACCAGTACGTCCGGGACTAGCGGGAGGAATGAGCAGTTCTTC. This encodes CATSTSGTSGRNEQFF. The chain employs TRBV15 and TRBJ2-1; TRBD2 aligns across 15 bases. The V gene end was trimmed by 6 bases and the J gene end by 7 bases; junction bases not matched to a gene: 7. The germline V gene has CDR1 LNHNV and CDR2 YYDKDF (reference sequence). The CDR3 contains 16 residues.

V usage is TRBV7-9 and J usage is TRBJ2-3; D ambiguous. CDR1 is SEHNR and CDR2 is FQNEAQ in the germline V gene (reference sequence). The V end lost 3 bases, the J end lost 2 bases, and 9 bases lay between the germline ends. CDR3 length: 14 residues. CDR3 amino acids: CASSFVSLTDTQYF. CDR3 nucleotide sequence: TGTGCCAGCAGCTTTGTTTCACTCACAGATACGCAGTATTTT.

The chain has TRBV10-1 and TRBJ2-7; possibly TRBD1 for D (6 bases). This CDR3 has 11 residues. Trimming took off 10 bases at V and 4 bases at J, with 11 bases between the two ends. CDR1 is WNHNN and CDR2 is SYGVQD in the germline V gene (reference sequence). This CDR3 is CAMLRGYEQYF. The DNA of the CDR3 is TGCGCCATGCTCAGGGGATACGAGCAGTACTTC.

The chain carries TRBV11-1 and TRBJ2-1; D is possibly TRBD2 (6 bases). The CDR3 has 16 amino acids. Germline lookup yields CDR1 SGHAT and CDR2 FQDESV (reference sequence). The ends were cut back, 5 bases at V and 0 bases at J, with 14 bases in the middle. The CDR3 DNA is TGTGCCAGCAGCCCAGGGACTCCCAGCTCCTACAATGAGCAGTTCTTC. Its translation is CASSPGTPSSYNEQFF. Full variable domain (missing parts from reference TRBV11-1 and TRBJ2-1): EAEVAQSPRYKITEKSQAVAFWCDPISGHATLYWYRQILGQGPELLVQFQDESVVDDSQLPKDRFSAERLKGVDSTLKIQPAELGDSAMYLCASSPGTPSSYNEQFFGPGTRLTVL.

The chain couples TRBV7-2 to TRBJ1-3, with 8 bases that match TRBD1. V shed 6 bases, J shed 1 base, and the junction held 5 bases outside the gene matches. Germline V CDR1 and CDR2: SGHTA, FQGNSA. There are 15 residues in the CDR3. In DNA, the CDR3 is TGTGCCAGCAGTATCCAGGGGGCGTCTGGAAACACCATATATTTT. It yields the protein CASSIQGASGNTIYF. The variable domain in full, with the rest retrieved from reference TRBV7-2 and TRBJ1-3, is GAGVSQSPSNKVTEKGKDVELRCDPISGHTALYWYRQSLGQGLEFLIYFQGNSAPDKSGLPSDRFSAERTGGSVSTLTIQRTQQEDSAVYLCASSIQGASGNTIYFGEGSWLTVV.

Of note for this clone: Other DNA sequences within the sample encode an identical CDR3. The chain links TRBV6-5 to TRBJ1-2, with TRBD1 matching 10 bases. Unmatched junction bases numbered 5, after V lost 6 bases and J lost 4 bases. There are 14 residues in the CDR3. CDR1 is MNHEY, CDR2 SVGAGI, per germline. The DNA for the CDR3 is TGTGCCAGCAGCCGGGACAGGGGACTCTATGGCTACACCTTC. Its translation: CASSRDRGLYGYTF.

The chain combines TRBV6-5 with TRBJ2-5; the match to TRBD1 covers 7 bases. The DNA end lines up better with TRBJ2-7; the J call may be wrong. This CDR3 contains 15 residues. Germline V gives CDR1 MNHEY, CDR2 SVGAGI. The CDR3 DNA is TGTGCCAGCAGTTCCCTGGACAGGAGCTCCTACGAGCAGTACTTC. Translated, it gives CASSSLDRSSYEQYF.

The rearrangement links TRBV12-5 to TRBJ2-4; D call uncertain. The CDR3 loop spans 16 amino acids. Germline V lookup: CDR1 LGHNT, CDR2 FRNRAP. Trimming cost V 5 bases and J 2 bases, with 16 bases left between them. CDR3 DNA sequence: TGTGCTAGTGGTCCCCTGCGGAGTGGGTCCAAAAACATTCAGTACTTC. Residues: CASGPLRSGSKNIQYF.